The 24 T cell receptor beta chains below come from one sample, sequenced in a study of blood T cells in healthy people across ages. With a J-beta primer mix and a sample-barcoded 5' primer, a second PCR ran 7 to 11 cycles. TCRdb re-analysed the 5' RACE reads in MiXCR, keeping a single row per CDR3 protein. Of hundreds of thousands of distinct CDR3 sequences in the sample, roughly 31% were seen once. The specimen sequenced was blood. These receptors all come from a woman older than 75 in good health.

The V and J genes are TRBV6-6 and TRBJ1-1, with D possibly matching TRBD1 (5 bases). CDR3 length equals 14 residues. V was pared by 7 bases and J by 4 bases, with 16 bases between. CDR1 and CDR2 (germline): MNHNY, SVGAGI (reference sequence). CDR3 bases: TGTGCCAGCAACCAGGGAGGGCGAGGCACTGAAGCTTTCTTT. It codes for CASNQGGRGTEAFF.

This clonotype was detected a few times. This may be a read error: a much more frequent sequence differs by one nucleotide. The rearrangement joins TRBV7-3 to TRBJ2-1, with D maybe TRBD2 (7 bases). The J call is doubtful: the DNA matches TRBJ2-7 better. CDR3 length equals 15 residues. Germline CDR1 reads SGHTA; CDR2 reads FQGTGA. The CDR3: CASSDLGRGGNEQYF. The CDR3 region has the DNA TGTGCCAGTAGCGATCTGGGAAGGGGGGGCAATGAGCAGTACTTC.

The sample holds many counts of this clonotype. The V gene is TRBV18, the J gene TRBJ2-7, with TRBD2 matching over 8 bases. Germline trimming cut 1 base from V and 0 bases from J; bases unmatched to any gene: 5. CDR3 length: 16 amino acids. Germline CDR1 is KGHSH and CDR2 is LQKENI. The DNA of the CDR3 is TGTGCCAGCTCACCACGTCAGCGGGAGAGCTCCTACGAGCAGTACTTC. As protein: CASSPRQRESSYEQYF.

This clonotype appeared a single time. This may be a read error: a much more frequent sequence differs by one nucleotide. The gene calls are TRBV30 and TRBJ1-6; maybe TRBD1 (5 bases). The germline CDR1 and CDR2 sequences are GTSNPN and SVGIG (reference sequence). This CDR3 spans 13 amino acids. The CDR3 DNA follows: TGTGCCCGGAGTAGGGACTACAATTCACCCCTCCACTTT. It translates to CARSRDYNSPLHF.

The chain has TRBV2 and TRBJ2-6; D is perhaps TRBD1 (5 bases). Germline V gene lookup returns CDR1 SNHLY and CDR2 FYNNEI. The CDR3 covers 16 residues. The V gene lost 4 bases and the J gene lost 4 bases, with 14 bases spanning the gap. The CDR3 DNA sequence: TGTGCCAGCAGTGCCCGCCAGGGTTCCGGGGCCAACGTCCTGACTTTC. Translating gives CASSARQGSGANVLTF.

This clonotype was recorded many times. The genes are TRBV29-1 and TRBJ2-5; D is unclear. V was pared by 2 bases and J by 4 bases, with 11 bases between. This CDR3 region has 13 residues. Germline V gene data show CDR1 as SQVTM and CDR2 as ANQGSEA. The CDR3 nucleotides read TGCAGCGTTGAAAAGGGTTTAGGAGAGACCCAGTACTTC. This gives the protein CSVEKGLGETQYF.

V usage is TRBV6-1 and J usage is TRBJ1-4; TRBD1 might be the D (5 bases). This CDR3 has 16 amino acids. Trimming shortened V by 2 bases and J by 0 bases, and 10 bases separated the two germline ends. Germline V gene lookup returns CDR1 MNHNS and CDR2 SASEGT. Here the CDR3 DNA reads TGTGCCAGCAGTGAATGGGGGAGCTCAACTAATGAAAAACTGTTTTTT. Its translation is CASSEWGSSTNEKLFF.

Ten or more counts support this clonotype. This chain uses TRBV5-1 with TRBJ2-5; perhaps TRBD1 as D (6 bases). Germline-derived CDR1 and CDR2 are SGHRS and YFSETQ. V lost 4 bases and J 5 bases, leaving 12 bases between the germline ends. The CDR3 has 13 residues. In nucleotides, the CDR3 is TGCGCCAGCAGCGTAGAGGGGGAGGAGACCCAGTACTTC. Residues: CASSVEGEETQYF.

The rearrangement joins TRBV5-1 to TRBJ2-4, with TRBD1 matching 8 bases. The end of the DNA is better explained by TRBJ2-7, so the J call may be wrong. The CDR3 runs 14 residues. Germline CDR1 and CDR2: SGHRS and YFSETQ. Here the CDR3 DNA reads TGCGCCAGCAGCACCGGACAGGGCTCCTACGAGCAGTACTTC. Translating it yields CASSTGQGSYEQYF.

There are many counts of this clonotype. This chain connects TRBV7-9 to TRBJ2-1; D remains unclear. V shed 7 bases and J shed 0 bases, with 16 bases lying between them. The CDR3 is made up of 16 amino acids. CDR1 SEHNR and CDR2 FQNEAQ come from the germline V gene (reference sequence). The CDR3 spells CASTPPGRSSYNEQFF. For the CDR3, the DNA is TGTGCCAGCACCCCACCCGGGCGAAGCTCCTACAATGAGCAGTTCTTC. Full variable domain (missing parts from reference TRBV7-9 and TRBJ2-1): DTGVSQNPRHKITKRGQNVTFRCDPISEHNRLYWYRQTLGQGPEFLTYFQNEAQLEKSRLLSDRFSAERPKGSFSTLEIQRTEQGDSAMYLCASTPPGRSSYNEQFFGPGTRLTVL.

This clonotype was seen a handful of times. The chain employs TRBV27 and TRBJ1-6; no reliable D call. Trimming pared 7 bases from V and 9 bases from J, leaving 19 bases between. CDR1 MNHEY and CDR2 SMNVEV come from the germline V gene (reference sequence). The CDR3 runs 15 residues. CDR3 coding DNA: TGTGCCAGCACCCTCCGGGTGGGGATTGCTTCACCCCTCCACTTT. It specifies CASTLRVGIASPLHF.

The chain is built from TRBV20-1 and TRBJ2-6; D ambiguous. V shed 0 bases and J shed 0 bases, with 6 bases lying between them. The CDR3 extends over 15 amino acids. In germline, CDR1 is DFQATT, CDR2 SNEGSKA (reference sequence). CDR3 coding DNA: TGCAGTGCTAGAGATCAGTTCTCTGGGGCCAACGTCCTGACTTTC. This encodes CSARDQFSGANVLTF.

This chain uses TRBV4-1 with TRBJ1-1; no clear D gene. The V end was cut by 0 bases, the J end by 8 bases, with 10 bases between. The CDR3 loop spans 13 amino acids. Per the germline V gene, CDR1 is MGHRA and CDR2 is YSYEKL. The CDR3 DNA follows: TGCGCCAGCAGCCAAGATTCCGGCAGGGAAGCTTTCTTT. It codes for CASSQDSGREAFF.

J is TRBJ1-5 and V is TRBV27, with 7 bases identical to TRBD1. Germline V lookup: CDR1 MNHEY, CDR2 SMNVEV (reference sequence). This CDR3 comprises 14 residues. V trimming: 6 bases; J trimming: 4 bases; junction bases outside the gene matches: 6. In DNA, the CDR3 is TGTGCCAGCAGGCCGGACAGGCGGAATCAGCCCCAGCATTTT. Residues: CASRPDRRNQPQHF.

J is TRBJ2-1 and V is TRBV6-2 or TRBV6-3, with 11 bases that match TRBD2. Unmatched junction bases numbered 8, after V lost 7 bases and J lost 6 bases. This CDR3 is 15 amino acids long. The V gene's germline CDR1 is MNHEY and CDR2 SVGEGT. CDR3 sequence reads: CASTLAGGVSNEQFF. CDR3 in DNA: TGTGCCAGCACCCTAGCGGGGGGTGTCTCCAATGAGCAGTTCTTC.

There are many counts of this clonotype. This chain uses TRBV6-6 with TRBJ2-1; tentatively, D is TRBD1 (5 bases). The V end lost 2 bases, the J end lost 14 bases, and 22 bases lay between the germline ends. CDR3 length: 15 amino acids. Germline lookup yields CDR1 MNHNY and CDR2 SVGAGI (reference sequence). CDR3: CASSYTRLAPPTEFF. DNA for the CDR3: TGTGCCAGCAGTTACACTCGATTGGCCCCTCCGACAGAGTTCTTC.

This clonotype has ten or more counts. This rearrangement joins TRBV6-5 to TRBJ2-7, with D maybe TRBD2 (5 bases). V was shortened by 10 bases and J by 2 bases, with 18 bases between the two germline ends. The length of the CDR3 is 14 residues. Germline values: CDR1 MNHEY, CDR2 SVGAGI. Here the CDR3 DNA reads TGTGCCACTCGGGGAGAGATTAAGACCTACGAGCAGTACTTC. Protein sequence: CATRGEIKTYEQYF.

This chain connects TRBV5-1 to TRBJ2-1, with 7 bases matching TRBD1. The CDR3 covers 14 residues. From germline, CDR1 is SGHRS and CDR2 YFSETQ. J lost 6 bases, V lost 5 bases, and 8 bases had no gene match. The CDR3: CASSPTGPGNEQFF. DNA for the CDR3: TGCGCCAGCAGTCCGACAGGGCCTGGCAATGAGCAGTTCTTC. The full variable domain, rest sourced from reference TRBV5-1 and TRBJ2-1, is KAGVTQTPRYLIKTRGQQVTLSCSPISGHRSVSWYQQTPGQGLQFLFEYFSETQRNKGNFPGRFSGRQFSNSRSEMNVSTLELGDSALYLCASSPTGPGNEQFFGPGTRLTVL.

This clonotype was observed many times. The V gene is TRBV20-1, the J gene TRBJ2-5; a weak D match, TRBD2 (7 bases). The V gene's germline CDR1 is DFQATT and CDR2 SNEGSKA (reference sequence). V lost 4 bases and J lost 2, with 20 bases in between. The CDR3 spans 16 residues. CDR3 DNA: TGCAGTGCTAATGGGCAGGGGAGGGGAGTACAAGAGACCCAGTACTTC. This encodes CSANGQGRGVQETQYF.

At least ten counts were recorded for this clonotype. The chain has TRBV6-5 and TRBJ2-3; D uncertain. The germline V and J ends were trimmed by 5 bases and 1 base, with 13 bases remaining between them. The CDR3 has 15 residues. Germline CDR1 MNHEY, CDR2 SVGAGI. The CDR3 is CASSLTSPGTDTQYF. CDR3 nucleotides: TGTGCCAGCAGTCTCACTTCACCAGGCACAGATACGCAGTATTTT.

V and J are TRBV6-2 or TRBV6-3 and TRBJ2-1; no firm D call. The J call could be wrong; TRBJ2-7 is a better fit for the DNA end. CDR1 and CDR2 (germline): MNHEY, SVGEGT. The CDR3 spans 14 residues. Here the CDR3 DNA reads TGTGCCAGCAGTTACTCGAGAGGATTCTATGAGCAGTACTTC. Its translation is CASSYSRGFYEQYF.

This clonotype was found many times. This sequence joins TRBV6-2 or TRBV6-3 and TRBJ2-7, with D possibly TRBD1 on 6 matching bases. Trimming stripped 2 bases from V and 1 base from J, with 9 bases between. This CDR3 region has 14 residues. Germline V gives CDR1 MNHEY, CDR2 SVGEGT. The CDR3 bases are TGTGCCAGCAGTTACGCAGGGGCATCCTACGAGCAGTACTTC. Protein sequence: CASSYAGASYEQYF.

The rearrangement uses TRBV12-3 or TRBV12-4 and TRBJ2-3; maybe TRBD2 (6 bases). V shed 5 bases and J shed 3 bases, with 15 bases lying between them. There are 15 residues in the CDR3. DNA of the CDR3: TGTGCCAGCAGTGAATTTTGGGAGGTGACAGATACGCAGTATTTT. Translating gives CASSEFWEVTDTQYF.

This clonotype was seen many times. The chain couples TRBV20-1 to TRBJ2-7; possible D gene TRBD2, 5 bases. This CDR3 comprises 14 residues. The germline V and J ends were trimmed by 3 bases and 2 bases, with 14 bases remaining between them. From germline, CDR1 is DFQATT and CDR2 SNEGSKA (reference sequence). This CDR3 is CSARRPAGPYEQYF. CDR3 nucleotide sequence: TGCAGTGCTAGGAGACCCGCGGGCCCCTACGAGCAGTACTTC.